By share of the sample, the clone carrying this T cell receptor beta chain is medium-sized (0.01 to 0.1%). The antigen remains undetermined. Trimming stripped 9 bases from V and 4 bases from J, with 9 bases between. Germline CDR1 reads LNHDA; CDR2 reads SQIVND (reference sequence). The length of the CDR3 is 11 residues. The data belong to a study of liver allograft versus peripheral blood T cells. On the study more broadly: In transplanted livers, T cell receptor repertoires were compared with those found in the recipients' peripheral blood. Study outcomes and limitations: Reportedly, the T cell receptor repertoires inside liver allografts were not the same as those in peripheral blood.

MiXCR was run by TCRdb on the reads, yielding one entry per CDR3 protein. The profile shows 10,000 to 14,000 distinct CDR3 sequences, around 23% of them singletons. The chain has TRBV19 and TRBJ1-2; D is uncertain. This sequence was found in a human patient who had a liver transplant. Among the T cells, some may be from the graft donor. This CDR3 reads CARAQAYGYTF. In nucleotides, the CDR3 is TGTGCCAGAGCGCAGGCCTATGGCTACACCTTC.